These T cell receptor beta chains were read from a single sample in a study of cytomegalovirus exposure and HLA in healthy donors. The repertoire was sequenced with immunoSEQ multiplex PCR; TCRdb's copy has only in-frame clones and lacks some. The repertoire includes about 130,000 clones, approximately 90% of them detected once, and 6.2% sits in the top ten. Sample: PBMCs. These receptors came from a woman in her 30s in good health and CMV-seropositive. Each CDR3 is given with its conserved first and last residue. Fields, in order: V gene, D gene, clone size, CDR3 protein. D genes are given only for firm matches. Clone size appears in some rows only: once, few, many, or a class for an expanded clone.

V: TRBV5-4; D: TRBD2; size: .; CDR3: CASSYRGGRDPYNEQFF
V: TRBV5-1; D: .; size: .; CDR3: CASSLTSIQEAQYF
V: TRBV5-1; D: TRBD1; size: .; CDR3: CASSSGQANYGYTF
V: TRBV14; D: .; size: .; CDR3: CASSQRSEATSTDTQYF
V: TRBV2; D: .; size: .; CDR3: CASSARPSDEQFF
V: TRBV5-1; D: .; size: once; CDR3: CASSPGHLNTEAFF
V: TRBV5-4; D: .; size: .; CDR3: CASSLRGGEKLFF
V: TRBV5-1; D: .; size: .; CDR3: CASRLLGLIPDTQYF
V: TRBV13; D: TRBD1; size: .; CDR3: CASSSRDRVPNEQFF
V: TRBV7-9; D: TRBD2; size: .; CDR3: CASSKQLARAQGGTGELFF
V: TRBV7-8; D: .; size: .; CDR3: CASSLFARSYEQYF
V: TRBV7-9; D: .; size: once; CDR3: CASSSKTGNSFYEQYF
V: TRBV7-2; D: .; size: .; CDR3: CASSLYRDTEAFF
V: TRBV13; D: .; size: .; CDR3: CASRGGDNSYNEQFF
V: TRBV4-1; D: TRBD1; size: .; CDR3: CASSQVSTGVGETQYF
V: TRBV28; D: TRBD2; size: .; CDR3: CASSLGTSGAGNEQFF
V: TRBV2; D: .; size: .; CDR3: CASSYGGSYEQYF
V: TRBV4-1; D: .; size: .; CDR3: CASSQAGLNYGYTF
V: TRBV28; D: .; size: .; CDR3: CASSFHGSADTQYF
V: TRBV7-9; D: .; size: few; CDR3: CASRTTGFGELFF
V: TRBV7-6; D: TRBD2; size: once; CDR3: CASSLTSGGASEQYF
V: TRBV11-2; D: TRBD2; size: .; CDR3: CASSLMLGLANEQYF
V: TRBV6-6; D: TRBD1; size: .; CDR3: CASSYSGQISNQPQHF
V: TRBV25-1; D: .; size: .; CDR3: CASTPGTNTDTQYF
V: TRBV5-1; D: TRBD1; size: .; CDR3: CASGPHGTGEDTQYF
V: TRBV2; D: TRBD2; size: .; CDR3: CASSLGGYTDTQYF
V: TRBV13; D: TRBD1; size: .; CDR3: CASILNRGRVTEAFF
V: TRBV18; D: .; size: .; CDR3: CASSLDPGGVDEQFF